What follows describes a single T cell receptor beta chain. These data are taken from a study of cytomegalovirus exposure and HLA in healthy donors. The CDR3 is 13 amino acids. Germline values: CDR1 WSHSY, CDR2 SAAADI. The V end lost 4 bases, the J end lost 3 bases, and 9 bases lay between the germline ends. PCR used 60 Vbeta primers and 13 Jbeta primers. Method: immunoSEQ multiplex PCR; TCRdb's copy keeps in-frame clones and lacks some. This sample has fewer than 150,000 clones; 77% occur once, and the top ten carry approximately 3.7%. This sequence joins TRBV10-2 and TRBJ1-2; D might be TRBD1 (5 bases). The receptor was isolated from a human donor in good health. Sequencing was performed on PBMCs. The CDR3 DNA reads TGCGCCAGCAGTGTGGGAGGGGACTATGGCTACACCTTC. As protein: CASSVGGDYGYTF.